The 29 T cell receptor beta chains reported below all come from one sample, sequenced in a study of blood T cell repertoires in COVID-19. Method: immunoSEQ multiplex PCR; TCRdb's copy keeps in-frame clones and lacks some. This sample has some 150,000 clones; around nine tenths occur once, and the top ten carry 3.5% to 5.5%. Sequencing input: peripheral blood. These receptors came from a middle-aged woman with acute or convalescent COVID-19.

The V call is TRBV11-1, the J call TRBJ2-1; D may be TRBD2 (5 bases). The ends were cut back, 2 bases at V and 14 bases at J, with 16 bases in the middle. CDR1 and CDR2 (germline): SGHAT, FQDESV (reference sequence). The CDR3 consists of 13 residues. CDR3 residues: CASSLTASGPEFF. CDR3 nucleotide sequence: TGTGCCAGCAGCTTAACGGCCAGCGGCCCTGAGTTCTTC.

This chain uses TRBV28 with TRBJ2-7; 10 bases map to TRBD2. Germline trimming cut 3 bases from V and 6 bases from J; bases unmatched to any gene: 5. The V gene's germline CDR1 is MDHEN and CDR2 SYDVKM. This CDR3 has 14 residues. The CDR3, as DNA: TGTGCCAGCAGTTTCATCGGACTAGCGGTCGAGCAGTACTTC. This sequence encodes CASSFIGLAVEQYF.

The rearrangement uses TRBV11-2 and TRBJ2-7, with 11 bases fitting TRBD1. Germline lookup yields CDR1 SGHAT and CDR2 FQNNGV. Trimming removed 5 bases from V and 2 bases from J; junction bases left unmatched: 5. This CDR3 has 15 amino acids. Here the CDR3 DNA reads TGTGCCAGCAGCCCCCGGGACAGGGGGACCTACGAGCAGTACTTC. Amino acids: CASSPRDRGTYEQYF.

This chain joins TRBV12-3 or TRBV12-4 and TRBJ1-2; TRBD1 agrees at 9 bases. V was clipped by 7 bases and J by 8 bases; unmatched bases: 8. The CDR3 consists of 13 residues. CDR3 DNA: TGTGCCAGCAACAGGGGGCAGGAGGGGGGCTACACCTTC. It translates to CASNRGQEGGYTF.

The chain combines TRBV7-3 with TRBJ2-2, with D perhaps TRBD2 (6 bases). The V gene's germline CDR1 is SGHTA and CDR2 FQGTGA. The CDR3 is 17 residues long. Deletions cut 0 bases from V and 0 bases from J, with 11 bases between. The CDR3 nucleotides read TGTGCCAGCAGCTTAACACAGACTAGTGCGAACACCGGGGAGCTGTTTTTT. As protein: CASSLTQTSANTGELFF. The full variable domain, with the rest looked up from reference TRBV7-3 and TRBJ2-2, is GAGVSQTPSNKVTEKGKYVELRCDPISGHTALYWYRQSLGQGPEFLIYFQGTGAADDSGLPNDRFFAVRPEGSVSTLKIQRTERGDSAVYLCASSLTQTSANTGELFFGEGSRLTVL.

The chain joins TRBV18 to TRBJ1-5; maybe TRBD1 (6 bases). Trimming shortened V by 6 bases and J by 6 bases, and 15 bases separated the two germline ends. This CDR3 is 14 amino acids long. CDR1 is KGHSH and CDR2 is LQKENI in the germline V gene. The CDR3 spells CASSLGGAGQPQHF. In nucleotides, the CDR3 is TGTGCCAGCTCCCTGGGGGGGGCGGGTCAGCCCCAGCATTTT.

The gene calls are TRBV27 and TRBJ1-5; D perhaps matches TRBD1 (5 bases). The CDR3 runs 15 residues. The germline V gene has CDR1 MNHEY and CDR2 SMNVEV (reference sequence). Trimming removed 2 bases from V and 0 bases from J, with 8 bases in between. CDR3 amino acids: CASSLGGGSNQPQHF. As DNA, the CDR3 is TGTGCCAGCAGTTTAGGGGGGGGTAGCAATCAGCCCCAGCATTTT.

The rearrangement joins TRBV2 to TRBJ1-1, with a tentative D call TRBD1 (5 bases). Germline V gene lookup returns CDR1 SNHLY and CDR2 FYNNEI. V lost 7 bases and J lost 1, with 13 bases in between. This CDR3 has 14 amino acids. CDR3 residues: CASNGGEPNTEAFF. DNA of the CDR3: TGTGCCAGCAATGGGGGGGAACCGAACACTGAAGCTTTCTTT.

The chain couples TRBV21-1 to TRBJ1-3; the table's TRBD1 call for D was not verified on the DNA. TRBV21-1 is shown as a pseudogene. CDR3 length equals 15 residues. The CDR3 region has the DNA TGTGCCAGCAGCTTCAGGGGTATCTATGAAAACACCATATATTTT. It encodes CASSFRGIYENTIYF.

V and J are TRBV7-6 and TRBJ2-3, with a possible D match to TRBD1 (5 bases). CDR1 is SGHVS, CDR2 FNYEAQ, per germline. Trimming left V 1 base short and J 4 bases short, with 12 bases between. The CDR3 extends over 15 amino acids. This chain's CDR3 is CASSLDGAAPDTQYF. The CDR3 DNA is TGTGCCAGCAGCTTAGATGGGGCGGCACCAGATACGCAGTATTTT.

This clone occurred a few times. The V call is TRBV2, the J call TRBJ2-5, with TRBD2 matching over 14 bases. J lost 5 bases, V lost 6 bases, and 8 bases had no gene match. The CDR3 is 16 residues long. CDR1 is SNHLY and CDR2 is FYNNEI in the germline V gene. The CDR3 sequence: CASSPGLAGVGETQYF. The DNA for the CDR3 is TGTGCCAGCAGCCCGGGACTAGCGGGAGTAGGGGAGACCCAGTACTTC.

The rearrangement links TRBV5-1 to TRBJ2-2; D is unresolved. Germline V CDR1 and CDR2: SGHRS, YFSETQ. V lost 1 base and J 4 bases, leaving 11 bases between the germline ends. The CDR3 contains 15 residues. The CDR3: CASSLSPGSTGELFF. DNA for the CDR3: TGCGCCAGCAGCTTGTCACCCGGTTCCACCGGGGAGCTGTTTTTT. The full variable domain, completed using reference TRBV5-1 and TRBJ2-2, is KAGVTQTPRYLIKTRGQQVTLSCSPISGHRSVSWYQQTPGQGLQFLFEYFSETQRNKGNFPGRFSGRQFSNSRSEMNVSTLELGDSALYLCASSLSPGSTGELFFGEGSRLTVL.

The chain recombines TRBV5-4 with TRBJ1-2, with 8 bases that match TRBD1. V lost 4 bases, J lost 4 bases, and 6 bases stayed unmatched. CDR3 size: 14 residues. From germline, CDR1 is SGHNT and CDR2 YYREEE (reference sequence). CDR3 in amino acids: CASSPGQGGYGYTF. DNA of the CDR3: TGTGCCAGCAGCCCCGGACAGGGAGGCTATGGCTACACCTTC.

V and J are TRBV10-1 and TRBJ2-1; D is perhaps TRBD2 (6 bases). Looked up from germline, CDR1 is WNHNN and CDR2 is SYGVQD (reference sequence). The CDR3 totals 15 residues. Trimming took off 7 bases at V and 8 bases at J, with 21 bases between the two ends. CDR3 sequence reads: CASILWEVGTDEQFF. The CDR3 DNA reads TGCGCCAGCATCCTCTGGGAGGTTGGTACGGATGAGCAGTTCTTC.

The chain has TRBV4-3 and TRBJ2-7, with D possibly being TRBD1 (6 bases). Trimming cost V 0 bases and J 7 bases, with 13 bases left between them. Germline CDR1 is LGHNA and CDR2 is YSLEER. The CDR3 length is 14 residues. CDR3 bases: TGCGCCAGCAGCCAAGATATGGGGGACATAGAGCAGTACTTC. Its protein product is CASSQDMGDIEQYF.

The chain carries TRBV6-5 and TRBJ1-1; 10 positions agree with TRBD1. The ends lost 6 bases at V and 4 bases at J; junction bases unmatched: 5. From germline, CDR1 is MNHEY and CDR2 SVGAGI. This CDR3 region has 14 residues. The CDR3 sequence is CASSWTGGGTEAFF. The CDR3 nucleotides are TGTGCCAGCAGCTGGACAGGGGGAGGCACTGAAGCTTTCTTT.

The chain carries TRBV6-6 and TRBJ2-7; possibly TRBD1 for D (5 bases). Trimming stripped 2 bases from V and 12 bases from J, with 20 bases between. The CDR3 sequence is 14 residues long. Germline V gene data show CDR1 as MNHNY and CDR2 as SVGAGI (reference sequence). The CDR3 DNA reads as TGTGCCAGCAGTTACGAGAGAACAGGTCGGGCTGTGTACTTC. Translated: CASSYERTGRAVYF.

In nucleotides, the CDR3 is TGCAGCGTTGAGGGGACAGCCTATGGCTACACCTTC. Encoded protein: CSVEGTAYGYTF. The chain combines TRBV29-1 with TRBJ1-2; 7 bases are a match to TRBD1. Germline V gene sequence: CDR1 SQVTM, CDR2 ANQGSEA. The CDR3 consists of 12 residues. Trimming cost V 3 bases and J 4 bases; bases outside gene matches: 2.

The rearrangement uses TRBV18 and TRBJ1-1, with 9 nucleotides matching TRBD1. CDR1 is KGHSH, CDR2 LQKENI, per germline. The J segment lost 4 bases and the V segment lost 0 bases, leaving 3 bases of the junction unmatched. There are 15 residues in the CDR3. The CDR3 DNA reads as TGTGCCAGCTCACCACCTGGGGGACAGGGCACTGAAGCTTTCTTT. This encodes CASSPPGGQGTEAFF.

CDR3 sequence (DNA): TGCGCCAGCAGCTTGGTAGGGGGCGGAGATACGCAGTATTTT. Translated: CASSLVGGGDTQYF. The chain joins TRBV5-1 to TRBJ2-3, with 7 positions matching TRBD1. The CDR3 spans 14 residues. Trimming cost V 0 bases and J 5 bases; bases outside gene matches: 3. Per the germline V gene, CDR1 is SGHRS and CDR2 is YFSETQ.

The chain is built from TRBV27 and TRBJ1-1; D is ambiguous. CDR3 size: 12 residues. Germline V gene lookup returns CDR1 MNHEY and CDR2 SMNVEV (reference sequence). Trimming shortened V by 6 bases and J by 0 bases, and 5 bases separated the two germline ends. The DNA for the CDR3 is TGTGCCAGCAGCAGGATGAACACTGAAGCTTTCTTT. It codes for CASSRMNTEAFF.

The gene calls are TRBV4-1 and TRBJ2-7; 11 bases are shared with TRBD1. This CDR3 contains 15 residues. After removal of 4 bases from V and 5 bases from J, the junction contained 7 bases not matched to a gene. Germline CDR1 and CDR2: MGHRA and YSYEKL. The CDR3 loop reads CASSLTDRGLNEQYF. The CDR3 coding sequence is TGCGCCAGCAGCCTTACGGACAGGGGGCTCAACGAGCAGTACTTC.

The table lists this clone with a few counts. J is TRBJ1-5 and V is TRBV29-1; tentatively, D is TRBD1 (6 bases). Trimming took off 4 bases at V and 5 bases at J, with 15 bases between the two ends. The CDR3 consists of 14 residues. CDR1 and CDR2 (germline): SQVTM, ANQGSEA. Here the CDR3 reads CSVGTGISDQPQHF. For the CDR3, the DNA is TGCAGCGTTGGTACAGGGATTTCCGATCAGCCCCAGCATTTT.

The V and J genes are TRBV10-3 and TRBJ1-1; 8 nucleotides align to TRBD1. CDR1 ENHRY and CDR2 SYGVKD come from the germline V gene. The CDR3 extends over 15 amino acids. V lost 2 bases to trimming and J lost 4 bases; unmatched junction nucleotides: 6. DNA for the CDR3: TGTGCCATCAGTGAGCCGCTGACAGGGGTCACTGAAGCTTTCTTT. This sequence encodes CAISEPLTGVTEAFF.

This chain uses TRBV28 with TRBJ2-7; the match to TRBD1 covers 8 bases. Germline values: CDR1 MDHEN, CDR2 SYDVKM. The CDR3 consists of 16 residues. V lost 5 bases to trimming and J lost 0 bases; unmatched junction nucleotides: 9. The CDR3: CASSPPRQGSSYEQYF. CDR3 coding DNA: TGTGCCAGCAGTCCACCTAGACAGGGGAGCTCCTACGAGCAGTACTTC.

CDR3 sequence: CASSPADRGGTNEKLFF. CDR3 coding DNA: TGCGCCAGCAGCCCGGCGGACAGGGGTGGAACTAATGAAAAACTGTTTTTT. The J gene is TRBJ1-4, the V gene TRBV4-1; TRBD1 agrees at 9 bases. Germline loops: CDR1 MGHRA, CDR2 YSYEKL. Trimming removed 4 bases from V and 1 base from J; junction bases left unmatched: 7. The CDR3 length is 17 residues.

This chain connects TRBV9 to TRBJ1-4, with D perhaps matching TRBD1 (5 bases). Germline-derived CDR1 and CDR2 are SGDLS and YYNGEE. The CDR3 spans 14 residues. V lost 1 base and J 6 bases, leaving 10 bases between the germline ends. The CDR3 DNA sequence: TGTGCCAGCAGCGTACAGGGTTTCGATGAAAAACTGTTTTTT. This codes for CASSVQGFDEKLFF.

The chain joins TRBV5-8 to TRBJ2-5; 9 bases agree with TRBD2. Looked up from germline, CDR1 is SGHTS and CDR2 is YDEGEE. The CDR3 length is 16 residues. Trimming cost V 6 bases and J 2 bases; bases outside gene matches: 11. The CDR3 DNA sequence: TGTGCCAGCAATCGGGGGGGTCTAGCGGGACAAGAGACCCAGTACTTC. Encoded protein: CASNRGGLAGQETQYF.

V and J are TRBV5-4 and TRBJ2-2; D is perhaps TRBD2 (6 bases). Trimming removed 4 bases at V and 5 bases at J, with 12 bases between. This CDR3 is built from 14 residues. Germline CDR1 SGHNT, CDR2 YYREEE (reference sequence). The CDR3 reads CASSGKGLTGELFF. DNA for the CDR3: TGTGCCAGCAGCGGGAAGGGACTGACCGGGGAGCTGTTTTTT.